The 3 T cell receptor beta chains below all came from one sample that was sequenced in a study of response to subunit inactivated influenza vaccine. TCRdb reprocessed the RT-PCR reads via MiXCR and lists one record per CDR3 protein. The sample consists of 400,000 to 550,000 distinct CDR3 sequences, 25% of them appearing once. The sample consisted of CD4+ T cells sorted from PBMCs, taken more than 4 days after vaccination. The source of these receptors is a man aged 50 to 60 who received an inactivated influenza vaccine.

The chain is built from TRBV5-1 and TRBJ2-5; D is unresolved. CDR3 size: 16 residues. With 0 bases removed from V and 1 base from J, the gap between germline ends came to 13 bases. Germline V gene lookup returns CDR1 SGHRS and CDR2 YFSETQ. CDR3 nucleotide sequence: TGCGCCAGCAGCTTGGGGGCTAGAAAGACCCAAGAGACCCAGTACTTC. It codes for CASSLGARKTQETQYF.

The rearrangement joins TRBV4-2 to TRBJ2-3; 10 nucleotides align to TRBD2. Germline lookup yields CDR1 LGHNA and CDR2 YNFKEQ. V shed 1 base, J shed 0 bases, and the junction held 1 base outside the gene matches. The CDR3 runs 16 residues. The CDR3 bases are TGTGCCAGCAGCCAAGCTAGCGGGGGTAGCACAGATACGCAGTATTTT. This codes for CASSQASGGSTDTQYF.

The table lists this clonotype with a few counts. The rearrangement links TRBV5-1 to TRBJ1-1, with 7 bases lining up with TRBD1. The V and J ends lost 1 base and 1 base, in that order; junction bases with no gene match: 4. The germline CDR1 and CDR2 sequences are SGHRS and YFSETQ. The CDR3 spans 15 residues. The CDR3 DNA reads TGCGCCAGCAGCTTGAGAGGGACAGAGAACACTGAAGCTTTCTTT. It translates to CASSLRGTENTEAFF.